This T cell receptor (beta chain) was sequenced in a study of monozygotic twins with inflammatory bowel disease. Notes on the study in general: Among the T cells, different subtypes could not be distinguished.

Germline V lookup: CDR1 SGHKS, CDR2 YYEKEE (reference sequence). This CDR3 has 15 amino acids. Using the 5' RACE reads, TCRdb records one entry per CDR3 protein without DNA. The sample yields about 300,000 distinct CDR3 sequences, of which the top ten take up about 5%. In the case of this clonotype: Its antigen is currently unknown.

The specimen was blood. This chain joins TRBV5-5 and TRBJ2-5. The TCR comes from a human donor with ulcerative colitis or Crohn's disease, or a healthy co-twin of an affected twin (not recorded which). This CDR3 reads CASSMQRRLRETQYF.